Each of the 26 T cell receptor beta chains below was sequenced from the same sample in a study of regulatory T cells in long-lasting Graves disease. Time point noted: persistent/refractory GD, antithyroid drugs over 5 years with positive TRAb. RNA isolated from PBMCs was used to make the TCR library. Relying on iRepertoire HTBI primers and Arm-PCR of CDR3 regions, the team built TCR beta libraries. MiXCR, run by TCRdb on the multiplex PCR reads, gives a single entry per CDR3 protein. The data contain a few hundred thousand distinct CDR3 sequences, roughly 24% of them seen just once; the ten biggest clones take up less than 30%. Sample: peripheral blood mononuclear cells (PBMCs), taken when the disease was refractory, from a patient treated with antithyroid drugs. Receptor source: a woman in her forties with Graves disease.

This clonotype was counted ten times or more. The CDR3 protein is CASSLVPTFGIQYF. CDR3 nucleotide sequence: TGTGCCAGCAGCCTCGTACCAACTTTCGGCATTCAGTACTTC. The chain carries TRBV28 and TRBJ2-4; D gene uncertain. The CDR3 extends over 14 amino acids. Between the trimmed V and J ends, which lost 6 bases and 9 bases, there was a span of 18 bases. Per the germline V gene, CDR1 is MDHEN and CDR2 is SYDVKM. Full variable domain (outside the CDR3, taken from reference TRBV28 and TRBJ2-4): DVKVTQSSRYLVKRTGEKVFLECVQDMDHENMFWYRQDPGLGLRLIYFSYDVKMKEKGDIPEGYSVSREKKERFSLILESASTNQTSMYLCASSLVPTFGIQYFGAGTRLSVL.

The chain couples TRBV20-1 to TRBJ2-7; 9 bases agree with TRBD1. Germline lookup yields CDR1 DFQATT and CDR2 SNEGSKA (reference sequence). The ends lost 4 bases at V and 5 bases at J; junction bases unmatched: 15. The CDR3 length is 16 residues. This chain's CDR3 is CSATPPAGQGFNEQYF. CDR3 bases: TGCAGTGCTACCCCCCCCGCGGGACAGGGTTTCAACGAGCAGTACTTC.

In DNA, the CDR3 is TGTGCCAGCAGTTCGGGGGCCAGCTCCTACAATGAGCAGTTCTTC. This codes for CASSSGASSYNEQFF. The V call is TRBV6-5, the J call TRBJ2-1; D could derive from TRBD1 or TRBD2 (6 bases each). In germline, CDR1 is MNHEY, CDR2 SVGAGI. This CDR3 is 15 amino acids long. Trimming removed 4 bases from V and 0 bases from J, with 10 bases in between.

This clonotype has ten or more counts. The chain combines TRBV7-2 with TRBJ2-5; weak D call: TRBD2 (5 bases). Trimming took off 1 base at V and 6 bases at J, with 12 bases between the two ends. The CDR3 is 14 amino acids. Germline V gives CDR1 SGHTA, CDR2 FQGNSA. CDR3 protein: CASSLDSGEKTQYF. CDR3 DNA: TGTGCCAGCAGCTTAGATTCCGGGGAGAAGACCCAGTACTTC.

The chain combines TRBV18 with TRBJ1-1; D gene ambiguous. The CDR3 contains 16 residues. Germline V CDR1 and CDR2: KGHSH, LQKENI. V was shortened by 2 bases and J by 7 bases, with 20 bases between the two germline ends. CDR3 coding DNA: TGTGCCAGCTCACCAGGGTTGGTCGGACCGCCGCATGAAGCTTTCTTT. The encoded protein is CASSPGLVGPPHEAFF.

This clonotype was recorded a few times. The CDR3 DNA sequence: TGTGCCAGCTCACATGGACTTCTAAACCTCCAAGAGACCCAGTACTTC. It yields the protein CASSHGLLNLQETQYF. V is TRBV18 and J is TRBJ2-5; TRBD2 might be the D (5 bases). CDR1 is KGHSH and CDR2 is LQKENI in the germline V gene. The CDR3 is 16 amino acids. Deletions cut 4 bases from V and 1 base from J, with 16 bases between. The full variable domain, with the rest looked up from reference TRBV18 and TRBJ2-5, is NAGVMQNPRHLVRRRGQEARLRCSPMKGHSHVYWYRQLPEEGLKFMVYLQKENIIDESGMPKERFSAEFPKEGPSILRIQQVVRGDSAAYFCASSHGLLNLQETQYFGPGTRLLVL.

This clonotype was picked up a small number of times. DNA for the CDR3: TGTGCCAGCAGCAGGGGACTAAGCTTGAACACTGAAGCTTTCTTT. Protein sequence: CASSRGLSLNTEAFF. This chain uses TRBV13 with TRBJ1-1, with a possible D match to TRBD1 (5 bases). CDR1 and CDR2 from the germline V gene are PRHDT and FYEKMQ (reference sequence). V lost 5 bases and J lost 0, with 13 bases in between. The CDR3 is 15 residues long. The entire variable domain, with the rest obtained from reference TRBV13 and TRBJ1-1, is as follows: AAGVIQSPRHLIKEKRETATLKCYPIPRHDTVYWYQQGPGQDPQFLISFYEKMQSDKGSIPDRFSAQQFSDYHSELNMSSLELGDSALYFCASSRGLSLNTEAFFGQGTRLTVV.

This rearrangement joins TRBV20-1 to TRBJ2-2; D is possibly TRBD1 (5 bases). The CDR3 has 14 residues. Germline V gene data show CDR1 as DFQATT and CDR2 as SNEGSKA (reference sequence). V was clipped by 3 bases and J by 8 bases, with 16 bases between them. CDR3 sequence: CSARKTRGRGELFF. The CDR3 region has the DNA TGCAGTGCTAGGAAAACAAGGGGCAGGGGGGAGCTGTTTTTT.

This clonotype was found many times. V and J are TRBV28 and TRBJ2-7; 9 nucleotides align to TRBD2. The ends lost 3 bases at V and 2 bases at J; junction bases unmatched: 5. CDR1 and CDR2 (germline): MDHEN, SYDVKM. CDR3 length: 15 residues. In DNA form, the CDR3 reads TGTGCCAGCAGTTTCCTAGCGGGATCCACCTACGAGCAGTACTTC. Protein product: CASSFLAGSTYEQYF.

The chain is built from TRBV20-1 and TRBJ1-1; D remains unclear. CDR1 is DFQATT, CDR2 SNEGSKA, per germline (reference sequence). The CDR3 is 12 residues long. The V and J ends lost 5 bases and 8 bases respectively, with 15 bases between them. The CDR3: CSALRQVGEAFF. In nucleotides, the CDR3 is TGCAGTGCTCTGCGGCAGGTGGGGGAAGCTTTCTTT.

This clonotype was recorded once. The rearrangement links TRBV11-2 to TRBJ2-1, with 10 bases lining up with TRBD2. From germline, CDR1 is SGHAT and CDR2 FQNNGV. The CDR3 totals 16 residues. Losses at the gene ends were 4 bases for V and 6 bases for J; bases not matched to a gene: 9. CDR3 in DNA: TGTGCCAGCAGCTCTCAAATAGCGGGAGGTTCCAATGAGCAGTTCTTC. This codes for CASSSQIAGGSNEQFF.

This clonotype was detected a few times. The rearrangement uses TRBV20-1 and TRBJ1-5; D uncertain. Germline V lookup: CDR1 DFQATT, CDR2 SNEGSKA (reference sequence). The CDR3 loop spans 14 amino acids. V lost 2 bases and J 2 bases, leaving 10 bases between the germline ends. The CDR3 is CSARRIQGNQPQHF. Here the CDR3 DNA reads TGCAGTGCTAGAAGAATCCAGGGCAATCAGCCCCAGCATTTT.

This clonotype was counted many times. The chain employs TRBV28 and TRBJ2-7, with TRBD1 matching 8 bases. The ends lost 5 bases at V and 2 bases at J; junction bases unmatched: 8. The CDR3 runs 15 residues. CDR1 and CDR2 (germline): MDHEN, SYDVKM. CDR3: CASSPTGEVPYEQYF. The CDR3 DNA reads as TGTGCCAGCAGTCCGACAGGGGAAGTCCCCTACGAGCAGTACTTC.

This chain links TRBV6-5 with TRBJ1-5; no reliable D call. The CDR3 is made up of 15 amino acids. Trimming removed 2 bases at V and 2 bases at J, with 10 bases between. Germline-derived CDR1 and CDR2 are MNHEY and SVGAGI. The CDR3 region has the DNA TGTGCCAGCAGTTACGAGAGACTGGGCAATCAGCCCCAGCATTTT. As protein: CASSYERLGNQPQHF.

Worth noting for this clonotype: The conserved closing phenylalanine or tryptophan is absent in this CDR3, likely reflecting a read error. The genes are TRBV7-9 and TRBJ1-1, with D hard to call. The ends were cut back, 2 bases at V and 1 base at J, with 2 bases in the middle. The CDR3 is 12 amino acids. Germline assignment: CDR1 SEHNR and CDR2 FQNEAQ (reference sequence). CDR3 protein: CASSLTNTEAFL. The CDR3, as DNA: TGTGCCAGCAGCTTAACGAACACTGAAGCTTTCCTT.

The chain couples TRBV6-5 to TRBJ2-2, with 8 bases identical to TRBD1. Germline lookup yields CDR1 MNHEY and CDR2 SVGAGI. J gave up 7 bases and V 4 bases, and 14 bases lay outside the gene matches. CDR3 size: 17 residues. In DNA, the CDR3 is TGTGCCAGCAGTTTCCCCGGGGCAGGGGGCTGGGGCGGGGAGCTGTTTTTT. The encoded protein is CASSFPGAGGWGGELFF.

The genes are TRBV20-1 and TRBJ2-3; 7 bases map to TRBD2. The V gene's germline CDR1 is DFQATT and CDR2 SNEGSKA (reference sequence). This CDR3 spans 15 amino acids. The V gene end was trimmed by 0 bases and the J gene end by 4 bases; junction bases not matched to a gene: 7. CDR3 bases: TGCAGTGCTAGAGATCGGCGGGAGATTTCAGATACGCAGTATTTT. It codes for CSARDRREISDTQYF.

V usage is TRBV27 and J usage is TRBJ2-6; D call uncertain. Germline values: CDR1 MNHEY, CDR2 SMNVEV (reference sequence). Trimming removed 6 bases at V and 0 bases at J, with 15 bases between. CDR3 length equals 17 residues. CDR3 bases: TGTGCCAGCAGACAACTGGACGGAAGCTCTGGGGCCAACGTCCTGACTTTC. Translating gives CASRQLDGSSGANVLTF.

This clonotype has more than one count but fewer than ten. CDR3 in DNA: TGTGCCAGCAGCCAAGTCAGGGGCCTTCCATACAATGAGCAGTTCTTC. Translation gives CASSQVRGLPYNEQFF. This chain connects TRBV14 to TRBJ2-1; D possibly corresponds to TRBD1 (6 bases). Between the trimmed V and J ends, which lost 1 base and 4 bases, there was a span of 14 bases. Germline V gives CDR1 SGHDN, CDR2 FVKESK. CDR3 length: 16 amino acids. The whole variable domain, remainder taken from reference TRBV14 and TRBJ2-1, is EAGVTQFPSHSVIEKGQTVTLRCDPISGHDNLYWYRRVMGKEIKFLLHFVKESKQDESGMPNNRFLAERTGGTYSTLKVQPAELEDSGVYFCASSQVRGLPYNEQFFGPGTRLTVL.

The CDR3 reads CASSWAGYGELFF. DNA for the CDR3: TGTGCCAGCAGTTGGGCAGGGTACGGGGAGCTGTTTTTT. This chain links TRBV27 with TRBJ2-2; D might be TRBD1 (5 bases). V was pared by 4 bases and J by 7 bases, with 10 bases between. Germline V lookup: CDR1 MNHEY, CDR2 SMNVEV (reference sequence). This CDR3 has 13 residues.

The chain couples TRBV7-8 to TRBJ1-2, with 9 positions matching TRBD1. Germline V lookup: CDR1 SGHVS, CDR2 FQNEAQ. V lost 5 bases and J lost 8; bases outside the gene matches: 9. The CDR3 spans 14 residues. This chain's CDR3 is CASSPGTGKLGYTF. The CDR3 DNA reads as TGTGCCAGCAGCCCAGGGACAGGGAAGCTGGGCTACACCTTC. The full variable domain, its missing parts supplied by reference TRBV7-8 and TRBJ1-2, is GAGVSQSPRYKVAKRGQDVALRCDPISGHVSLFWYQQALGQGPEFLTYFQNEAQLDKSGLPSDRFFAERPEGSVSTLKIQRTQQEDSAVYLCASSPGTGKLGYTFGSGTRLTVV.

J is TRBJ1-2 and V is TRBV15, with TRBD1 matching 9 bases. The trim removed 4 bases at V and 3 bases at J, leaving 3 bases unmatched. Germline V gene data show CDR1 as LNHNV and CDR2 as YYDKDF (reference sequence). The CDR3 runs 14 residues. The CDR3 region is CATSTRTGDYGYTF. Written as DNA, the CDR3 is TGTGCCACCAGCACACGGACAGGGGACTATGGCTACACCTTC.

The table lists this clonotype with many counts. The CDR3 coding sequence is TGTGCCAGCAGACCCACACCGGGCTATGGCTACACCTTC. Its protein product is CASRPTPGYGYTF. The chain has TRBV28 and TRBJ1-2, with unresolved D. This CDR3 comprises 13 residues. Trimming removed 6 bases at V and 4 bases at J, with 12 bases between. Germline lookup yields CDR1 MDHEN and CDR2 SYDVKM.

This clonotype showed up just a few times. DNA of the CDR3: TGTGCCAGCAGTGGACCGGAACTAACGGGGACCTACGAGCAGTACTTC. It translates to CASSGPELTGTYEQYF. The chain carries TRBV6-1 and TRBJ2-7, with TRBD2 as a possible D gene (5 bases). This CDR3 is 16 amino acids long. Trimming cost V 4 bases and J 2 bases, with 18 bases left between them. CDR1 MNHNS and CDR2 SASEGT come from the germline V gene.

The chain uses TRBV13 and TRBJ2-7; D may match TRBD1 or TRBD2 (5 bases each). The V end was cut by 1 base, the J end by 5 bases, with 15 bases between. CDR1 and CDR2 from the germline V gene are PRHDT and FYEKMQ (reference sequence). This CDR3 region has 15 residues. This CDR3 reads CASSLAPTRDHEQYF. The DNA for the CDR3 is TGTGCCAGCAGCTTAGCGCCTACCAGGGACCACGAGCAGTACTTC.

There are a few counts of this clonotype. This chain links TRBV12-3 or TRBV12-4 with TRBJ1-4, with D hard to call. This CDR3 is built from 14 residues. V lost 4 bases and J lost 7, with 13 bases in between. CDR3 DNA: TGTGCCAGCAGTTATTCCCTGACCGGTGAAAAACTGTTTTTT. It is translated as CASSYSLTGEKLFF.